This is a list of T cell receptor beta chains from one sample in a study of molecular identifiers for immune sequencing clone quantification. TCRdb processed the PCR reads anew with MiXCR; each CDR3 protein has one entry. The repertoire holds approximately 97,000 distinct CDR3 sequences, with 20% to 25% as singletons. Input material: naive CD8+ T cells from blood, with Jurkat cell RNA spiked in. The receptors derive from a human donor in good health. Some libraries in this study had Jurkat cell RNA spiked in. CDR3s include the opening cysteine and the closing phenylalanine or tryptophan. D genes are given only for firm matches. A row's size may be missing; if present it is once, few, many or a size class.

D	size	V	J	DNA	CDR3
.	few	TRBV15	TRBJ2-7	TGTGCCACCAGCTCCTTTGGGGAGTCCTACGAGCAGTACTTC	CATSSFGESYEQYF
TRBD2	many	TRBV2	TRBJ2-3	TGTGCCAGCAGTGATCTCCCTAGCGGGAGTGATACGCAGTATTTT	CASSDLPSGSDTQYF
.	few	TRBV19	TRBJ2-7	TGTGCCAGTAGGTGGTCTGCGGGCACTACCTACGAGCAGTACTTC	CASRWSAGTTYEQYF
.	few	TRBV7-6	TRBJ2-3	TGTGCCAGCAGCTCTGAGACAGATACGCAGTATTTT	CASSSETDTQYF
.	many	TRBV6-6	TRBJ1-5	TGTGCCAGTGAGGCAGGGGTTGAGCCCCAGCATTTT	CASEAGVEPQHF
.	few	TRBV7-9	TRBJ2-7	TGTGCCAGCTCGGGTACGAGCTCCTACGAGCAGTACTTC	CASSGTSSYEQYF
TRBD1	.	TRBV12-3/TRBV12-4	TRBJ2-5	TGTGCCAGCAGTTCGAGAACTTTGACAGGGGCTGGGGAGACCCAGTACTTC	CASSSRTLTGAGETQYF
TRBD2	once	TRBV12-3/TRBV12-4	TRBJ2-1	TGTGCCAGCACCGGTAGCGGGGGACTCTACAATGAGCTGTTCTTC	CASTGSGGLYNELFF
TRBD2	many	TRBV27	TRBJ2-7	TGTGCCAGCAGCAAACTACCTGGGGGACTAGAGGGGCTCGAGCAGTACTTC	CASSKLPGGLEGLEQYF
TRBD2	many	TRBV11-3	TRBJ2-1	TGTGCCAGCAGCTTAGAGCCGGGACTAGCGAGTGAGCAGTTCTTC	CASSLEPGLASEQFF
.	many	TRBV27	TRBJ2-7	TGTGCCAGCAGTTTCCAGGGAGGTTACGAGCAGTACTTC	CASSFQGGYEQYF
TRBD2	.	TRBV19	TRBJ2-7	TGTGCCAGTAGTATAGAGGCTAGCGGAGCCTACGAGCAGTACTTC	CASSIEASGAYEQYF
.	many	TRBV7-2	TRBJ1-6	TGTGCCAGCAACGGCAGGGCGAGCTCCTATAATTCACCCCTCCACTTT	CASNGRASSYNSPLHF
.	.	TRBV19	TRBJ1-5	TGTGCCAGTGGTATTGGGGGGCGTAGCAATCAGCCCCAGCATTTT	CASGIGGRSNQPQHF
.	many	TRBV30	TRBJ2-5	TGTGCCTGGAGCTCTTCAGCGTCTTTGTACAGGTGGACCCAGTACTTC	CAWSSSASLYRWTQYF
.	many	TRBV19	TRBJ1-1	TGTGCCAGTAGTATCCCCCGGCTGAACACTGAAGCTTTCTTT	CASSIPRLNTEAFF
.	many	TRBV13	TRBJ2-1	TGTGCCAGCAGCCACGTTGGGGGGGCTGGATCCTACAATGAGCAGTTCTTC	CASSHVGGAGSYNEQFF
.	many	TRBV7-2	TRBJ2-5	TGTGCCAGCAGCTTAGTGGGAGGTTCGGAGACCCAGTACTTC	CASSLVGGSETQYF
TRBD2	many	TRBV11-2	TRBJ2-3	TGTGCCAGCAGCTTAGATTCGCTAGCGGGAGGCACAGATACGCAGTATTTT	CASSLDSLAGGTDTQYF
.	few	TRBV19	TRBJ1-1	TGTGCCAGTAGTATACGTGTGGGGGTTACTGAAGCTTTCTTT	CASSIRVGVTEAFF
.	many	TRBV20-1	TRBJ2-3	TGCAGTGCTCCTACAGAATCTAGCACAGATACGCAGTATTTT	CSAPTESSTDTQYF
.	many	TRBV7-2	TRBJ2-7	TGTGCCAGCAGCTACGGGACGGATAAGTACTTC	CASSYGTDKYF
TRBD1	many	TRBV27	TRBJ2-7	TGTGCCAGCAGTTTCCAGACAGGGCCGGCCTACGAACAGTACTTC	CASSFQTGPAYEQYF
.	few	TRBV2	TRBJ1-1	TGTGCCAGCATAACCTACCTGAATACACCGAACACTGAAGCTTTCTTT	CASITYLNTPNTEAFF
TRBD1	many	TRBV20-1	TRBJ2-1	TGCAGTGCTAGGGCGGACAGGGGATACAATGAGCAGTTCTTC	CSARADRGYNEQFF
.	.	TRBV7-9	TRBJ1-1	TGTGCCAGCAGCTTCGCGGGGGGGGGCGGTGTCACTGAAGCTTTCTTT	CASSFAGGGGVTEAFF
.	many	TRBV27	TRBJ2-1	TGTGCCAGCAGCACAGGTTACAATGAGCAGTTCTTC	CASSTGYNEQFF
.	many	TRBV5-4	TRBJ1-1	TGTGCCAGCAGCTCGCCGGGGCGAATGAACACTGAAGCTTTCTTT	CASSSPGRMNTEAFF
.	many	TRBV5-1	TRBJ2-7	TGCGCCAGCAGGGGGGAGAGGGGCTCCTACGAGCAGTACTTC	CASRGERGSYEQYF
.	many	TRBV9	TRBJ2-5	TGTGCCAGCAGCCCCAACAGCGGTATCCAGCTGTTGACCCAGTACTTC	CASSPNSGIQLLTQYF
.	few	TRBV28	TRBJ2-1	TGTGCCATTCAGAACCGGGGTGGTACACACAATGAGCAGTTCTTC	CAIQNRGGTHNEQFF
.	many	TRBV4-3	TRBJ1-1	TGCGCCAGCAGCCAAGTAGCAGGGTCGAACACTGAAGCTTTCTTT	CASSQVAGSNTEAFF
.	few	TRBV13	TRBJ2-7	TGTGCCAGCAGCTTAGATGGGGGAAACTACGAGCAGTACTTC	CASSLDGGNYEQYF
.	many	TRBV14	TRBJ2-1	TGTGCCAGCAGCCAAGAAGTGCAGTCCTCGGCGGGTGAGCAGTTCTTC	CASSQEVQSSAGEQFF
TRBD2	many	TRBV4-3	TRBJ2-3	TGCGCCAGCAGCCAAGATTTTGGAACACTAGCGGGGAGCACAGATACGCAGTATTTT	CASSQDFGTLAGSTDTQYF
TRBD1	.	TRBV4-3	TRBJ1-5	TGCGCCAGCAGCCGCCTCCCTAGCGGGGGGACAGATACGCAGCATTTT	CASSRLPSGGTDTQHF
.	.	TRBV10-3	TRBJ2-4	TGTGCCATCAGTGCGTCGCCTCGCGGGCGGTTCGTTCAGTCCTTC	CAISASPRGRFVQSF
TRBD1	few	TRBV28	TRBJ2-1	TGTGCCAGCAGTTCCCGGGACAGGGTATACAATGAGCAGTTCTTC	CASSSRDRVYNEQFF
.	few	TRBV5-4	TRBJ2-7	TGTGCCAGCAGCTTCGGGAGCTACGAGCAGTACTTC	CASSFGSYEQYF
.	many	TRBV12-3/TRBV12-4	TRBJ1-1	TGTGCCAGCGGAACAGGGTTGAACACTGAAGCTTTCTTT	CASGTGLNTEAFF
.	many	TRBV19	TRBJ2-5	TGTGCCAGTAGTCCACGACAGGTCGGAATCCAAGAGACCCAGTACTTC	CASSPRQVGIQETQYF
.	.	TRBV28	TRBJ1-5	TGTGCCAGCAGTTTACGGGACCTCGCCGGAACCCAGCATTTT	CASSLRDLAGTQHF
.	.	TRBV4-3	TRBJ2-1	TGCGCCAGCAGCTATGATCGGGCAGGGTACAATGAGCAGTTCTTC	CASSYDRAGYNEQFF
.	many	TRBV28	TRBJ2-1	TGTGCCAGCAGTCCAACCGGGGTCAGCTCCTACAATGAGCAGTTCTTC	CASSPTGVSSYNEQFF
.	many	TRBV4-3	TRBJ1-1	TGCGCCAGCAGCCAGACTAGCGGGGACACTGAAGCTTTCTTT	CASSQTSGDTEAFF
.	.	TRBV13	TRBJ1-1	TGTGCCAGCAGCTTAGGCCGGAACCTCGGGTACCCTGAAGCGTTCTTT	CASSLGRNLGYPEAFF
.	many	TRBV7-6	TRBJ1-1	TGTGCCAGCAGCTTAGGGGACGTCATGAACACTGAAGCTTTCTTT	CASSLGDVMNTEAFF
.	few	TRBV14	TRBJ2-1	TGTGCCAGCAGCTACCCGCTGGGCGGGGATATTAATGAGCAGTTCTTC	CASSYPLGGDINEQFF
.	few	TRBV7-9	TRBJ1-3	TGTGCCAGCAGCTTAAAGGGGGATGGAAACACCATATATTTT	CASSLKGDGNTIYF
.	.	TRBV24-1	TRBJ2-5	TGTGCCACCAATGACCCTCGGCATACGAGGGCTAAAAAGACCCAGTACTTC	CATNDPRHTRAKKTQYF
.	many	TRBV6-5	TRBJ1-5	TGTGCCAGCAGTACCCCCGTTCAGCCCCAGCATTTT	CASSTPVQPQHF
TRBD2	few	TRBV30	TRBJ2-7	TGTGCCTGGAGGAGGGGACTAGCGAACACCTACGAGCAGTACTTC	CAWRRGLANTYEQYF
.	many	TRBV13	TRBJ2-4	TGTGCCAGCAGCTTTTCGGGAGCTAGCAAAAACATTCAGTACTTC	CASSFSGASKNIQYF